The sample holds a few counts of the clone carrying this T cell receptor (beta chain). The antigen is not known. These data come from a study of beta chain features in type 1 diabetes. About the research overall: Taken together, all samples contributed 107,917,701 examined sorted cells. Study results and limitations: Insertion counts at VDJ junctions were lower in type 1 diabetes patients, who also showed more deletions there. There was no resolution here of whether HLA type influences TCRB rearrangement.

Sequencing targeted expressed TCRB transcripts, as all isolated RNA had been reverse transcribed. Measured with immunoSEQ multiplex PCR; TCRdb has only the in-frame clones, and not every one. The data show 400,000 to 450,000 clones, with approximately 15% seen just once and 0.03% to 0.04% held by the top ten. This CDR3 has 15 amino acids. The junction had 4 bases not matched to a gene; V was cut back by 2 bases and J by 7 bases. Per germline, CDR1 ENHRY and CDR2 SYGVKD. Researchers reported sorting CD4+ naive, central memory, regulatory and stem cell-like memory cells via CD45RO/CCR7/CD25/CD127/CD95/CD27.

The rearrangement links TRBV10-3 to TRBJ2-1, with 11 bases fitting TRBD2. The sequenced sample was naive CD4+ T cells from blood. This receptor was identified in a man in his thirties or forties in good health. CDR3 amino acids: CAISEILAGANEQFF. Written as DNA, the CDR3 is TGTGCCATCAGTGAGATACTAGCGGGAGCAAATGAGCAGTTCTTC.